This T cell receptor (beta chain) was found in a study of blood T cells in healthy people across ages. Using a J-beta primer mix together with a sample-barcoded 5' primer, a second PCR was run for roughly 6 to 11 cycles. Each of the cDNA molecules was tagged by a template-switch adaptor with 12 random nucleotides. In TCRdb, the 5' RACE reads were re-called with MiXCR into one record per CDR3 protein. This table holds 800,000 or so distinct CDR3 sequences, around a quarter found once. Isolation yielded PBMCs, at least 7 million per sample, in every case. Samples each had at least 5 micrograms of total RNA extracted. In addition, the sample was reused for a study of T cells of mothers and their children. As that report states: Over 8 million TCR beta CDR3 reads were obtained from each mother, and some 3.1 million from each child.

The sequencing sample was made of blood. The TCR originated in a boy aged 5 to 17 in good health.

CDR3 bases: TGTGCCAGCAGCCCGAGAGAGGCAAGGACTACACGAGATACGCAGTATTTT. Protein sequence: CASSPREARTTRDTQYF. V and J are TRBV7-2 and TRBJ2-3, with a possible D match to TRBD2 (6 bases). V lost 5 bases to trimming and J lost 5 bases, with 23 bases between them. Germline CDR1 and CDR2: SGHTA and FQGNSA. The CDR3 runs to 17 residues.